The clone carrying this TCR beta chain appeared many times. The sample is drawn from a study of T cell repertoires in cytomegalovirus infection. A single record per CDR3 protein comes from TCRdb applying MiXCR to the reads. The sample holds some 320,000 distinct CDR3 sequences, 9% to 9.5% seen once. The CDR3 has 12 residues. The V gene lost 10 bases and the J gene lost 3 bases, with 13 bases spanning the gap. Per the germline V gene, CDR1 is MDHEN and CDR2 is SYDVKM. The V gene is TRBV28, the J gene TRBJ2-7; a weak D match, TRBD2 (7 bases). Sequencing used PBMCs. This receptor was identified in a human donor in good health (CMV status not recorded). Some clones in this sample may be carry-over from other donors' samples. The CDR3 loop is CATGEGFYEQYF. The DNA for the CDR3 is TGTGCCACAGGGGAGGGGTTCTACGAGCAGTACTTC.